The rows below give T cell receptor beta chains drawn from one sample of a study of T cell responses to AZD1222 COVID-19 vaccine. Some clones are missing from TCRdb's copy, which holds only in-frame ones; the method was immunoSEQ multiplex PCR. The data show approximately 120,000 clones, more than 70% seen once. This specimen consisted of peripheral blood, obtained on day 0 of AZD1222 vaccination. The receptors were sampled from an adult in good health. Both conserved end residues are part of each CDR3. The D gene is left open where the match is weak. Expanded clones are given a class, and other clones once, few, many or no size at all.

j_call	v_call	clone_size	d_call	cdr3_nt	cdr3_aa
TRBJ2-2	TRBV7-2	NA	TRBD1	TGTGCCAGCAGCTGGGCCGGGACAGGGGGTTCTACCGGGGAGCTGTTTTTT	CASSWAGTGGSTGELFF
TRBJ1-2	TRBV5-4	NA	NA	TGTGCCAGCAGCTCCAGGATGGGGTTGCCTCTCTCTGGCTACACCTTC	CASSSRMGLPLSGYTF
TRBJ2-7	TRBV6-5	NA	NA	TGTGCCAGCAGTTATGGAGGGGAGGTCGAGCAGTACTTC	CASSYGGEVEQYF
TRBJ1-1	TRBV18	NA	TRBD1	TGTGCCAGCTCACCGGGACAGGGGAATGAAGCTTTCTTT	CASSPGQGNEAFF
TRBJ1-6	TRBV5-1	NA	TRBD1	TGCGCCAGCAGCACCGGACAGGCTAGCTCCTATAATTCACCCCTCCACTTT	CASSTGQASSYNSPLHF
TRBJ2-1	TRBV7-8	NA	NA	TGTGCCAGCAGCTTAGTGGACAGCTACAATGAGCAGTTCTTC	CASSLVDSYNEQFF
TRBJ1-1	TRBV5-1	NA	TRBD1	TGCGCCAGCAGCTTGGGGACAGGGTGGAACGAAGCTTTCTTT	CASSLGTGWNEAFF
TRBJ1-4	TRBV28	NA	TRBD1	TGTGCCAGCTCCCTCCCGGGACAGGGGGGAGAAAAACTGTTTTTT	CASSLPGQGGEKLFF
TRBJ2-5	TRBV30	NA	NA	TGTGCCTGGGGATCTTCGGGTGAGACCCAGTACTTC	CAWGSSGETQYF
TRBJ1-2	TRBV7-2	NA	NA	TGTGCCAGCACCCTCGGACAGAACTATGGCTACACCTTC	CASTLGQNYGYTF
TRBJ2-4	TRBV5-6	NA	NA	TGTGCCAGCAGCCCCACGAACAGGCCAAACATTCAGTACTTC	CASSPTNRPNIQYF
TRBJ1-6	TRBV15	NA	NA	TGTGCCACCAGCAGAGACCCAAATAATTCACCCCTCCACTTT	CATSRDPNNSPLHF
TRBJ2-2	TRBV2	NA	TRBD2	TGTGCCAGCAGCCAAAATAGCGGGACCGGGGAGCTGTTTTTT	CASSQNSGTGELFF
TRBJ2-4	TRBV3-1/TRBV3-2	NA	NA	TGTGCCAGCAGCCAAACAGGTAGCATTCAGTACTTC	CASSQTGSIQYF
TRBJ1-3	TRBV4-1	few	NA	TGCGCCAGCAGCCAAGGAGACGGGACCAAAAGCGGCACCATATATTTT	CASSQGDGTKSGTIYF